Sequencing of this T cell receptor beta chain was carried out in a study of radiotherapy plus CTLA-4 blockade in lung cancer. This clone was counted only a few times. Its specificity is unknown. Clones were sequenced by immunoSEQ multiplex PCR, and TCRdb holds only the in-frame ones, with some missing. Of fewer than 150,000 clones detected, more than 65% appear once; the ten largest clones hold 4% to 6%. People whose metastatic non-small-cell lung cancer was chemo-refractory got focal radiation along with CTLA-4 blockade by ipilimumab. Whole-study results and caveats: Radiotherapy was combined with ipilimumab, and tumor-derived TCR clones then expanded in blood.

CDR1 is ENHRY and CDR2 is SYGVKD in the germline V gene. This CDR3 region has 13 residues. V was shortened by 4 bases and J by 5 bases, with 9 bases between the two germline ends. The chain has TRBV10-3 and TRBJ1-5; D is undetermined. Sequencing was performed on peripheral blood, taken from a patient treated with radiotherapy plus ipilimumab. The sequence came from a human donor with non-small cell lung cancer who had a partial response to radiotherapy plus ipilimumab. For the CDR3, the DNA is TGTGCCATCAGTGGCCTAGGAGATCAGCCCCAGCATTTT. Amino acid sequence: CAISGLGDQPQHF.